A single T cell receptor beta chain is shown here with its context. The antigen is not known. This same CDR3 is encoded by further DNA sequences in the sample. The study team obtained lesional scalp punch biopsies and peripheral blood from alopecia areata patients. A FACSAria was used to sort CD4+ and CD8+ T cells. These cells came from PBMCs. The data were obtained in a study of CD8+ T cells in alopecia areata. Study summary: For the treated group, dosing was oral tofacitinib at 5 to 10 mg twice daily.

RNA extraction was followed by reverse transcription into cDNA, which acted as the sequencing template. Libraries were prepared by immunoSEQ multiplex PCR; TCRdb keeps only in-frame clonotypes and omits some of them. The table includes over 200,000 clones, more than 45% detected once. Study results and caveats: Affected scalp, especially in alopecia totalis/universalis, had a higher clonality than normal scalp did.

Germline CDR1 and CDR2: MNHEY and SVGAGI. The length of the CDR3 is 14 residues. V was clipped by 0 bases and J by 4 bases, with 9 bases between them. The TCR was taken from a human donor with alopecia areata. The sequenced sample was CD4+ T cells sorted from blood, obtained at week 0. The V call is TRBV6-5, the J call TRBJ1-2; D unresolved. CDR3 residues: CASSYSPGPYGYTF. CDR3 nucleotide sequence: TGTGCCAGCAGTTACTCGCCGGGTCCCTATGGCTACACCTTC.